This T cell receptor beta chain emerged from a study of T cell changes during pregnancy in multiple sclerosis. Assay: immunoSEQ multiplex PCR; the TCRdb copy retains only in-frame clones and omits some. This sample has about 59,000 clones, with about 86% found just once. This receptor was taken from a human donor whose cells served as feeder cells for cultures in a pregnancy study. The sample comprised peripheral blood from another person, used as feeder cells.

The CDR3 DNA follows: TGTGCCAGCAGCCTGGACGGTAAGAACACTGAAGCTTTCTTT. It specifies CASSLDGKNTEAFF. This chain uses TRBV7-9 with TRBJ1-1; D gene unclear. Germline-derived CDR1 and CDR2 are SEHNR and FQNEAQ (reference sequence). CDR3 length: 14 residues. V was clipped by 5 bases and J by 1 base, with 11 bases between them.